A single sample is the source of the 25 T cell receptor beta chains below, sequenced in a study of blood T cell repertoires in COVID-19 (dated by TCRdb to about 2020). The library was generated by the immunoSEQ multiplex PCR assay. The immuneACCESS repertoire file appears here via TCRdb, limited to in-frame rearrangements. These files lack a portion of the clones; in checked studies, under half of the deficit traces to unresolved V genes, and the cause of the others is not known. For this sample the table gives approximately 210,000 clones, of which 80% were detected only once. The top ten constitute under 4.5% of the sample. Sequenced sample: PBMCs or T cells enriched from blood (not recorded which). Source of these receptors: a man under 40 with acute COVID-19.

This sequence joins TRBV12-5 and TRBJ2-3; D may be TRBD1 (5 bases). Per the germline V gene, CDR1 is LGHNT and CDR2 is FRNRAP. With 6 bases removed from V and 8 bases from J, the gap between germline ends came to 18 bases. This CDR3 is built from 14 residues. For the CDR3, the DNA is TGTGCTAGTGGGGCAGGGATCATGGCGGCTACGCAGTATTTT. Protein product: CASGAGIMAATQYF.

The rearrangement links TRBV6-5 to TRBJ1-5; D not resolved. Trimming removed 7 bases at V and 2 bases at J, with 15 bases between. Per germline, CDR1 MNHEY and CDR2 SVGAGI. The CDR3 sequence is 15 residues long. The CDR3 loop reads CASTNFLGGNQPQHF. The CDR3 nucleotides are TGTGCCAGCACGAACTTCCTCGGTGGCAATCAGCCCCAGCATTTT.

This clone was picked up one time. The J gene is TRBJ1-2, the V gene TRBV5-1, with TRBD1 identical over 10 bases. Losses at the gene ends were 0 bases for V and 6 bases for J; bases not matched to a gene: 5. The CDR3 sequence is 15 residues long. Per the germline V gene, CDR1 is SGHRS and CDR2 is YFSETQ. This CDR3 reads CASSLADRGNNGYTF. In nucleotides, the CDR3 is TGCGCCAGCAGCTTGGCGGACAGGGGGAATAATGGCTACACCTTC.

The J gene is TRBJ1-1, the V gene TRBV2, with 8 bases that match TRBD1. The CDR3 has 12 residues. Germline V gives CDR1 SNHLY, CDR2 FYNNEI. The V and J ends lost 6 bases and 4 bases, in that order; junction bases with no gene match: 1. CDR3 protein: CASSTGGTEAFF. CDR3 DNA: TGTGCCAGCAGCACAGGGGGCACTGAAGCTTTCTTT.

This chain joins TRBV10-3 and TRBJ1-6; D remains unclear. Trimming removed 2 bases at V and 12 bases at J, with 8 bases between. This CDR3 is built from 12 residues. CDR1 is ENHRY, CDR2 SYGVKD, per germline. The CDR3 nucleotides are TGTGCCATCAGTGAGCAGGTAGTACCCCTCCACTTT. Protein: CAISEQVVPLHF.

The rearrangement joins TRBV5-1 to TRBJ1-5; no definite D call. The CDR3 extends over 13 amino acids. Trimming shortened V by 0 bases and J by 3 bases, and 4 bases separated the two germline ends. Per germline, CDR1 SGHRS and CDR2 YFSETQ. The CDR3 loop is CASSLDTNQPQHF. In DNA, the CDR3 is TGCGCCAGCAGCTTGGACACCAATCAGCCCCAGCATTTT. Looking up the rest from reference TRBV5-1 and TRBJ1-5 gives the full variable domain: KAGVTQTPRYLIKTRGQQVTLSCSPISGHRSVSWYQQTPGQGLQFLFEYFSETQRNKGNFPGRFSGRQFSNSRSEMNVSTLELGDSALYLCASSLDTNQPQHFGDGTRLSIL.

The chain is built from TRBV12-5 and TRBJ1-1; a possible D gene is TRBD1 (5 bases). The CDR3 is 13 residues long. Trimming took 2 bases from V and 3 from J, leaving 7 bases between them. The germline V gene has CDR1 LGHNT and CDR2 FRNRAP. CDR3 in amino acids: CASGLTGYTEAFF. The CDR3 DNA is TGTGCTAGTGGTTTGACAGGTTACACTGAAGCTTTCTTT.

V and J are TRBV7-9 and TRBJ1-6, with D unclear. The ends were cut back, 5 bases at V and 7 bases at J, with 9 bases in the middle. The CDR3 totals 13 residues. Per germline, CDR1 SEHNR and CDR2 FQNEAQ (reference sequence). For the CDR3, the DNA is TGTGCCAGCAGCGCCACTACAAATTCACCCCTCCACTTT. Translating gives CASSATTNSPLHF. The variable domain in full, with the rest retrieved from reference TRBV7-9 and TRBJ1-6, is DTGVSQNPRHKITKRGQNVTFRCDPISEHNRLYWYRQTLGQGPEFLTYFQNEAQLEKSRLLSDRFSAERPKGSFSTLEIQRTEQGDSAMYLCASSATTNSPLHFGNGTRLTVT.

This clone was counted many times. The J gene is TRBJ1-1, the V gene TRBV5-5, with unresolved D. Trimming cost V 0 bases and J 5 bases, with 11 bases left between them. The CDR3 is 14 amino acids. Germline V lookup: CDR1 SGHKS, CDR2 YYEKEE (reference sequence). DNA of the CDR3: TGTGCCAGCAGCTTGGAAGGGCGGGGAACTGAAGCTTTCTTT. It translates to CASSLEGRGTEAFF.

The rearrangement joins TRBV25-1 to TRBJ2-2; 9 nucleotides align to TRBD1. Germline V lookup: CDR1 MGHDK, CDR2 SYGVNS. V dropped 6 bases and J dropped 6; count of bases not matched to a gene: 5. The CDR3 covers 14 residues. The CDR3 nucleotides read TGTGCCAGCAGGGGACAGGGCCAGGCCGGGGAGCTGTTTTTT. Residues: CASRGQGQAGELFF.

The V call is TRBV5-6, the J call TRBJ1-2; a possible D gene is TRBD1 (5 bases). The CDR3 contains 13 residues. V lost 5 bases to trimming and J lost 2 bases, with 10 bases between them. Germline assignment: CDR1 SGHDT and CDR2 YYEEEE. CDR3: CASRRRGNYGYTF. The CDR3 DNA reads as TGTGCCAGCAGGCGGAGGGGAAACTATGGCTACACCTTC.

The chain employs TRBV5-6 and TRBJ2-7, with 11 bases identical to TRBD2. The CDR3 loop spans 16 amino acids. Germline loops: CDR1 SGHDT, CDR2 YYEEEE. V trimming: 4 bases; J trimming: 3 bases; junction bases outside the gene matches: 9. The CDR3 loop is CASSRLSGGEDYEQYF. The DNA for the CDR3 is TGTGCCAGCAGCCGCCTTAGCGGGGGGGAAGACTACGAGCAGTACTTC.

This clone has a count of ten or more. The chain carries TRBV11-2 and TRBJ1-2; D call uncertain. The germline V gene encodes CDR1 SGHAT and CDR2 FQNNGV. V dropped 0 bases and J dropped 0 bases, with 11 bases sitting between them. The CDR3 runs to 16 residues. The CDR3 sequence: CASSLDGVIANYGYTF. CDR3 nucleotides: TGTGCCAGCAGCTTAGACGGAGTGATAGCTAACTATGGCTACACCTTC.

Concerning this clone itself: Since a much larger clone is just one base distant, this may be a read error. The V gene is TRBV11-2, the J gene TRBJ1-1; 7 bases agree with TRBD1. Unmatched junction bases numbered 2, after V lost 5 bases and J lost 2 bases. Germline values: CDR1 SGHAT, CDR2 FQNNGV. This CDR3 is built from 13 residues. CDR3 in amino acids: CASSRQGNTEAFF. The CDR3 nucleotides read TGTGCCAGCAGCCGACAGGGTAACACTGAAGCTTTCTTT.

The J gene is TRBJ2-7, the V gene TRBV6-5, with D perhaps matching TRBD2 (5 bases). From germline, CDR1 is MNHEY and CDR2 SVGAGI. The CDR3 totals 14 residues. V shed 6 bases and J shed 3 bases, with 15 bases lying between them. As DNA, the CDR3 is TGTGCCAGCAGGCCGCGGGTGGCGATCTACGAGCAGTACTTC. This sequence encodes CASRPRVAIYEQYF.

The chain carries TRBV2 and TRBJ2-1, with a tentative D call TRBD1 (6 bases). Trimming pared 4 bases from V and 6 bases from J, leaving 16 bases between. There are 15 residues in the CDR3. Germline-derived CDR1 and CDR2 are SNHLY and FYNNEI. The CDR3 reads CASSVEGVSGNEQFF. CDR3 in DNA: TGTGCCAGCAGTGTAGAGGGGGTTTCGGGCAATGAGCAGTTCTTC.

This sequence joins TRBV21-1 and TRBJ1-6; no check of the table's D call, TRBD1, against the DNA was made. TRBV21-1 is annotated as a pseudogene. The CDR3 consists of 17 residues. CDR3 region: CASSKGPFCSYNSPLHF. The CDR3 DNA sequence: TGTGCCAGCAGCAAAGGGCCCTTCTGCTCCTATAATTCACCCCTCCACTTT.

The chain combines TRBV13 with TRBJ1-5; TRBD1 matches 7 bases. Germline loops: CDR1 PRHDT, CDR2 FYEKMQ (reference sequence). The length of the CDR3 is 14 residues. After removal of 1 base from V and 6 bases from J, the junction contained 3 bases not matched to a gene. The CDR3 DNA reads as TGTGCCAGCAGCTTAGCCAGGGGGATTCAGCCCCAGCATTTT. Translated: CASSLARGIQPQHF.

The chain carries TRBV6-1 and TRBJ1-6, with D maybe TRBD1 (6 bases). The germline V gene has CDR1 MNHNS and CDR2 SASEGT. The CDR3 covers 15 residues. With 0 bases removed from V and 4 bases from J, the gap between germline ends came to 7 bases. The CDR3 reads CASSEAQGYNSPLHF. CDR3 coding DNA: TGTGCCAGCAGTGAAGCACAGGGTTATAATTCACCCCTCCACTTT.

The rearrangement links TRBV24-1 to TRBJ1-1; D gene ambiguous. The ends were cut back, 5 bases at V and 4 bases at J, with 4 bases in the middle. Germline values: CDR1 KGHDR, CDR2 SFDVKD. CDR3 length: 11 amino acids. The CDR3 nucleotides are TGTGCCACCAGTGTAGCCACTGAAGCTTTCTTT. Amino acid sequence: CATSVATEAFF.

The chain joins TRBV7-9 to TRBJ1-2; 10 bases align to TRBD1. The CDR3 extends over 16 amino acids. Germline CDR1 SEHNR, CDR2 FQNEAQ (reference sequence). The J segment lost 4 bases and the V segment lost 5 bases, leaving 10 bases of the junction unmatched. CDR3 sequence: CASSQAGQGVSYGYTF. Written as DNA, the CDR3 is TGTGCCAGCAGCCAAGCTGGACAGGGGGTTAGCTATGGCTACACCTTC.

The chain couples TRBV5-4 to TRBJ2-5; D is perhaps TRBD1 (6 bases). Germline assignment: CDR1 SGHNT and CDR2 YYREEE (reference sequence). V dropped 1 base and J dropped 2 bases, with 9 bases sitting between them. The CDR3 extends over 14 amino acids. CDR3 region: CASSLTGTQETQYF. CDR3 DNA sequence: TGTGCCAGCAGCTTGACAGGGACACAAGAGACCCAGTACTTC.

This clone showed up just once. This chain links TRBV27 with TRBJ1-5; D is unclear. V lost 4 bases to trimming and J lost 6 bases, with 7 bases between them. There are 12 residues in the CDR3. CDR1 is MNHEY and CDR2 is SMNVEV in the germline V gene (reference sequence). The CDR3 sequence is CASSSSGQPQHF. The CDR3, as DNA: TGTGCCAGCAGTTCCTCAGGTCAGCCCCAGCATTTT.

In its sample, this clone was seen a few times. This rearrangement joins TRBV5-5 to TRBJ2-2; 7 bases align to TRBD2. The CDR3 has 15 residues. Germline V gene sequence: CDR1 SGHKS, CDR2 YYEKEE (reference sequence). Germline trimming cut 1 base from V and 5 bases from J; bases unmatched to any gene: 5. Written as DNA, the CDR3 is TGTGCCAGCAGCTTGAGGGCTAGCGGTACCGGGGAGCTGTTTTTT. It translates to CASSLRASGTGELFF. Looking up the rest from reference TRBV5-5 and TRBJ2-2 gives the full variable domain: DAGVTQSPTHLIKTRGQQVTLRCSPISGHKSVSWYQQVLGQGPQFIFQYYEKEERGRGNFPDRFSARQFPNYSSELNVNALLLGDSALYLCASSLRASGTGELFFGEGSRLTVL.

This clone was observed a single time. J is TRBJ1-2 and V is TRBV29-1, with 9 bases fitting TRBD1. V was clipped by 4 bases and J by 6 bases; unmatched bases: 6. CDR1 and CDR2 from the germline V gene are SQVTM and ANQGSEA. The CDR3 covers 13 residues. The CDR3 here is CSVVSYRGHGYTF. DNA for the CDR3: TGCAGCGTTGTCTCGTACAGGGGGCATGGCTACACCTTC.